The 7 T cell receptor beta chains given below trace back to one sample, sequenced in a study of regulatory T cells in long-lasting Graves disease. Arm-PCR of CDR3 regions and iRepertoire HTBI primers were the basis on which TCR beta libraries were built. TCRdb re-analysed the multiplex PCR reads in MiXCR, keeping a single row per CDR3 protein. Of under 500,000 distinct CDR3 sequences in the sample, approximately 16% are singletons; the top ten hold around 10%. The time point was: newly diagnosed GD, antithyroid drugs for less than 3 months. There was RNA extracted from PBMCs, and the TCR library was made from it. The same sample was also studied in work on T cells in Graves' hyperthyroidism and ophthalmopathy.

Sequencing used peripheral blood mononuclear cells (PBMCs), obtained at new diagnosis, from a patient treated with antithyroid drugs. The receptors shown here come from a woman in her 30s with Graves disease.

The chain combines TRBV12-3 or TRBV12-4 with TRBJ2-3; D may be TRBD2 (6 bases). V lost 6 bases and J lost 2, with 36 bases in between. The CDR3 totals 22 residues. CDR3 DNA: TGTGCCAGCAGCTCCCGATTAAAAGGTGGATCAACTAGCCTTCCCCACACAGATACGCAGTATTTT. Encoded protein: CASSSRLKGGSTSLPHTDTQYF.

V is TRBV4-1 and J is TRBJ2-4; possible D gene TRBD2, 5 bases. The DNA matches TRBJ2-7 better at its end, which makes the J call doubtful. The CDR3 is 14 amino acids. Germline V gives CDR1 MGHRA, CDR2 YSYEKL. The CDR3 coding sequence is TGCGCCAGCAGCCAGCCAACTAGGGCATTCGAGCAGTACTTC. It encodes CASSQPTRAFEQYF.

This clonotype showed up many times. The chain recombines TRBV3-1 with TRBJ1-1; tentative D call: TRBD1 (5 bases). CDR3 length equals 14 residues. Germline assignment: CDR1 LGHDT and CDR2 YNNKEL (reference sequence). The V gene lost 2 bases and the J gene lost 9 bases, with 16 bases spanning the gap. The CDR3 is CASSQIQFQGQAFF. CDR3 DNA sequence: TGTGCCAGCAGCCAAATACAGTTCCAGGGCCAAGCTTTCTTT.

This clonotype was counted many times. The chain links TRBV15 to TRBJ2-7; perhaps D is TRBD1 or TRBD2 (5 bases each). CDR1 and CDR2 (germline): LNHNV, YYDKDF (reference sequence). This CDR3 comprises 13 residues. The ends were cut back, 0 bases at V and 4 bases at J, with 7 bases in the middle. Written as DNA, the CDR3 is TGTGCCACCAGCAGAGATGGGGGTTACGAGCAGTACTTC. Translated, it gives CATSRDGGYEQYF.

This clonotype was counted at least ten times. The chain joins TRBV29-1 to TRBJ1-2; possible D gene TRBD1, 5 bases. The CDR3 consists of 12 residues. CDR1 is SQVTM, CDR2 ANQGSEA, per germline. V was clipped by 5 bases and J by 3 bases, with 10 bases between them. The CDR3 nucleotides are TGCAGCGTTACCGGGACTTACTATGGCTACACCTTC. Amino acid sequence: CSVTGTYYGYTF.

A note on this clonotype: A read error is likely here: a far larger clone is one base away. The J gene is TRBJ2-7, the V gene TRBV6-5; D is ambiguous. From germline, CDR1 is MNHEY and CDR2 SVGAGI. This CDR3 is 14 amino acids long. The DNA for the CDR3 is TGTGCCAGCACCGTCTCGGGTTACGTGCACGAGCAGCACTTC. This encodes CASTVSGYVHEQHF.

This clonotype was seen repeatedly, ten times or more. This rearrangement joins TRBV7-2 to TRBJ2-4; 12 bases match TRBD2. Germline CDR1 reads SGHTA; CDR2 reads FQGNSA. The junction had 7 bases not matched to a gene; V was cut back by 2 bases and J by 8 bases. The CDR3 covers 16 residues. The CDR3 DNA reads as TGTGCCAGCAGCTTAATGGCTAGCGGGAGGGGGGACATTCAGTACTTC. Its protein product is CASSLMASGRGDIQYF.